This T cell receptor (beta chain) appears in the sequencing data of a study of T cell repertoires in cytomegalovirus infection. Study results and limitations: In two of eight donors, the top clonotype was HLA-C-restricted CMV-specific. Summed frequency of public TCR beta families distinguished CMV carriers with the relevant HLA.

Concerning this clonotype: As yet, its antigen is unknown.

CDR1 and CDR2 (germline): GTSNPN, SVGIG (reference sequence). After removal of 2 bases from V and 5 bases from J, the junction contained 9 bases not matched to a gene. The CDR3 contains 15 residues. TCRdb passed the reads through MiXCR, listing each CDR3 protein once. The repertoire consists of under 250,000 distinct CDR3 sequences, with approximately 7% occurring once and the leading ten covering around 6.9%. Sequencing input: PBMCs. The V gene is TRBV30, the J gene TRBJ2-7; the match to TRBD1 covers 10 bases. The receptor's source is a human donor in good health (CMV status not recorded). Some clones in this sample may be carry-over from other donors' samples. The CDR3 is CAWSWGQGIYHEQYF. The CDR3 coding sequence is TGTGCCTGGAGTTGGGGACAGGGGATCTACCACGAGCAGTACTTC. Combining the CDR3 with reference TRBV30 and TRBJ2-7 gives the whole variable domain SQTIHQWPATLVQPVGSPLSLECTVEGTSNPNLYWYRQAAGRGLQLLFYSVGIGQISSEVPQNLSASRPQDRQFILSSKKLLLSDSGFYLCAWSWGQGIYHEQYFGPGTRLTVT.